This is a list of T cell receptor beta chains from one sample in a study of beta chain features in type 1 diabetes. The data were produced by immunoSEQ multiplex PCR, yet TCRdb's version contains in-frame clones alone and is incomplete. Seen here are 600,000 or so clones, roughly 12% observed once, and the top ten hold over 0.1%. The sequenced sample consisted of naive CD4+ T cells from blood. The receptors originated from a man aged 25 to 40 with type 1 diabetes. CDR3s include the opening cysteine and the closing phenylalanine or tryptophan.

>TRBV13
CASSRRHTTSYEQYF
>TRBV11-2
CASSLAGTDSTDTQYF
>TRBV4-3
CASSVTFGTAINEKLFF
>TRBV5-4
CASTSPLGETQYF
>TRBV7-8
CASSLALGRGSNSPLHF
>TRBV7-9
CASSPRGGSNQPQHF
>TRBV5-1
CASSFQGVNTGELFF
>TRBV5-4
CASSLEVTGGMDEQFF
>TRBV19
CASSTRLAGGPYNEQFF
>TRBV10-3
CAISDSQGREQYF
>TRBV7-2
CASSLPGLAGEQYF
>TRBV4-3
CASSLQAGQGTDTQYF
>TRBV4-3
CASSQAPPDTQYF
>TRBV7-2
CASSLQGYGYTF
>TRBV9
CASSLGASGGKETQYF
>TRBV7-9
CASSLARGRAPETQYF
>TRBV15
CATSMRSGANVLTF
>TRBV10-3
CAIRGRGNTDTQYF
>TRBV27
CASSLTDRGYEKLFF
>TRBV5-4
CASSADGKNTEAFF
>TRBV30
CAWRRQGMSSGANVLTF
>TRBV4-1
CASSQDMRVRNSPLHF
>TRBV5-4
CASSLGGIDGYTF
>TRBV11-2
CASSPGTSGRSYNEQFF
>TRBV7-6
CASSLGQGTEKLFF
>TRBV11-2
CASTYSGTGLSGELFF
>TRBV28
CATETGSGNTIYF
>TRBV5-4
CASSLWGQGNEKLFF
>TRBV5-1
CASSLAPRTNTEAFF
>TRBV7-8
CASSSYGGHTDTQYF
>TRBV7-9
CASSYPGHQETQYF
>TRBV11-2
CASSSTGGNQPQHF
>TRBV12-5
CASALGMVGELFF
>TRBV2
CASSHDRDGNGYTF
>TRBV6-6
CASSYGHDYEQYF
>TRBV15
CATSRDLPDGGPYEQYF
>TRBV29-1
CSVTNREETQYF
>TRBV5-4
CASSSKSYEQYF
>TRBV7-9
CASSSVGTGRTYEQYF
>TRBV7-9
CASRSGTDYGYTF
>TRBV9
CASSLPRGENTQYF
>TRBV9
CASSAGFSGNTIYF
>TRBV12-5
CASGTGTGVGYTF
>TRBV20-1
CSALGETQYF
>TRBV7-2
CASSLGLSNEQYF
>TRBV7-9
CASSVDRGEQYF